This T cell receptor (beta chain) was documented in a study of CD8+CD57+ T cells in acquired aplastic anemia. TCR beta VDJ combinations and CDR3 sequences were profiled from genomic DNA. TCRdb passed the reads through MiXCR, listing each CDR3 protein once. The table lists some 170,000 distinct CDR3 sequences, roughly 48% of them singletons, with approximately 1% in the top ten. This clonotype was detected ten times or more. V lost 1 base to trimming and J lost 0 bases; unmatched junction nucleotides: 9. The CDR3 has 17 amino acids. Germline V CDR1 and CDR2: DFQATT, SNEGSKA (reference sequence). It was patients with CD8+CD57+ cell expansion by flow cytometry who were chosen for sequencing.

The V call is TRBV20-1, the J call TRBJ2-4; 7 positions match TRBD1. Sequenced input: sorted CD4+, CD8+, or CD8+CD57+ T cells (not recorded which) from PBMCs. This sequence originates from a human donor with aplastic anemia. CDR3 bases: TGCAGTGCTAGAGGGGGGACAGACATACTAGCCAAAAACATTCAGTACTTC. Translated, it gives CSARGGTDILAKNIQYF.